The T cell receptor beta chain described here comes from a study of Ad26.COV2.S vaccination and SARS-CoV-2 variants. Study-wide background: Donor had been placed in the Ad26.COV2.S arm of the COV1001 trial. Ad26.COV2.S given intramuscularly, once or twice 56 days apart.

The treatment: roughly 19 received Ad26.COV2.S at low or high dose, single or two shots; about 5 received placebo; per-sample allocation not given. Specimens were obtained on day 63 following the first vaccine or placebo injection. In regard to this clone: Its antigen is unidentified.

Here immunoSEQ multiplex PCR was the method, and the copy in TCRdb shows in-frame clones only, minus some. The sample consists of a few hundred thousand clones, 87% of them appearing once. General study findings and limits: Reported post-vaccination CD8+ and CD4+ T cell responses to spike showed substantial breadth.

Germline-derived CDR1 and CDR2 are SGHVS and FNYEAQ. There are 12 residues in the CDR3. V was cut by 4 bases and J by 5 bases, with 8 bases left in between. The material was peripheral blood, obtained in a trial of Ad26.COV2.S vaccine versus placebo. The chain combines TRBV7-6 with TRBJ2-5; D is uncertain. The receptor was derived from a person between 18 and 59 years old who received the Ad26.COV2.S COVID-19 vaccine or a placebo. The CDR3 loop is CASSYLGETQYF. The CDR3 nucleotides read TGTGCCAGCAGCTACCTCGGGGAGACCCAGTACTTC.